The 23 T cell receptor beta chains below come from one sample, sequenced in a study of T-cell memory formation after mild COVID-19. TCRdb called the 5' RACE reads again in MiXCR, with one record for every CDR3 protein. This sample has roughly 86,000 distinct CDR3 sequences; roughly 16% occur once, and the top ten carry 39%. The sequenced material came from PBMCs or a T cell subset sorted from them (not recorded which). These receptors were obtained from a man between 18 and 29 years old who had mild COVID-19 (a few samples of this study predate the infection). Cell type and time point are not known.

The chain joins TRBV4-3 to TRBJ1-2; D gene unclear. V lost 1 base to trimming and J lost 4 bases, with 19 bases between them. This CDR3 region has 17 residues. CDR1 is LGHNA, CDR2 YSLEER, per germline. The CDR3 here is CASSQALADSRFYGYTF. The CDR3 region has the DNA TGCGCCAGCAGCCAAGCCCTGGCGGATTCCCGTTTCTATGGCTACACCTTC.

This clonotype was detected a few times. The rearrangement uses TRBV10-3 and TRBJ2-2; D is perhaps TRBD1 (5 bases). Germline V lookup: CDR1 ENHRY, CDR2 SYGVKD. Trimming removed 4 bases from V and 5 bases from J, with 17 bases in between. The CDR3 extends over 16 amino acids. The CDR3 loop reads CAISGSLQGRTGELFF. Written as DNA, the CDR3 is TGTGCCATCAGTGGTTCCTTGCAGGGAAGGACCGGGGAGCTGTTTTTT.

This clonotype was counted a few times. The genes are TRBV10-3 and TRBJ2-5, with D perhaps matching TRBD1 (6 bases). The germline V gene has CDR1 ENHRY and CDR2 SYGVKD. V lost 8 bases to trimming and J lost 3 bases, with 10 bases between them. The CDR3 runs to 12 residues. The CDR3 loop reads CAIGNREETQYF. As DNA, the CDR3 is TGTGCCATCGGGAACAGGGAAGAGACCCAGTACTTC.

This clonotype has more than one count but fewer than ten. The J gene is TRBJ2-1, the V gene TRBV7-6; 9 bases line up with TRBD1. The CDR3 runs to 16 residues. V shed 5 bases and J 6 bases; nucleotides not matched to a gene: 11. CDR1 and CDR2 (germline): SGHVS, FNYEAQ. The DNA for the CDR3 is TGTGCCAGCAGCGCCCGCGGGACAGGGTGGGGCAATGAGCAGTTCTTC. This encodes CASSARGTGWGNEQFF.

This clonotype was picked up a small number of times. The rearrangement uses TRBV4-3 and TRBJ2-3, with TRBD2 matching 7 bases. The ends lost 4 bases at V and 1 base at J; junction bases unmatched: 8. Germline V lookup: CDR1 LGHNA, CDR2 YSLEER. The CDR3 length is 16 residues. Here the CDR3 reads CASSLREGWGTDTQYF. The CDR3 DNA reads TGCGCCAGCAGCCTAAGGGAGGGGTGGGGCACAGATACGCAGTATTTT.

This clonotype was observed many times. This chain connects TRBV4-2 to TRBJ2-7; 8 positions match TRBD2. The CDR3 consists of 16 residues. V lost 1 base and J lost 3; bases outside the gene matches: 8. Germline lookup yields CDR1 LGHNA and CDR2 YNFKEQ. The CDR3 loop reads CASSQGSGGEYYEQYF. CDR3 in DNA: TGTGCCAGCAGCCAAGGCTCCGGGGGGGAGTACTACGAGCAGTACTTC.

This clonotype is labeled as medium-sized. This sequence joins TRBV4-2 and TRBJ2-1, with TRBD2 matching over 9 bases. From germline, CDR1 is LGHNA and CDR2 YNFKEQ. The CDR3 is 18 residues long. V was pared by 3 bases and J by 1 base, with 10 bases of the junction left unmatched. For the CDR3, the DNA is TGTGCCAGCAGCCAGGGGGCCGGGACTAGCCGATCCTACAATGAGCAGTTCTTC. Translation gives CASSQGAGTSRSYNEQFF.

This clonotype was seen more than once but under ten times. This chain uses TRBV6-2 or TRBV6-3 with TRBJ2-1; 11 bases are a match to TRBD2. The germline V gene encodes CDR1 MNHEY and CDR2 SVGEGT. CDR3 length: 14 amino acids. V lost 7 bases and J lost 2; bases outside the gene matches: 1. The CDR3 spells CASKLAGAYNEQFF. CDR3 coding DNA: TGTGCCAGCAAACTAGCGGGGGCCTACAATGAGCAGTTCTTC.

The gene calls are TRBV27 and TRBJ2-3; D remains unclear. The V end was cut by 3 bases, the J end by 6 bases, with 10 bases between. This CDR3 is 13 amino acids long. Looked up from germline, CDR1 is MNHEY and CDR2 is SMNVEV (reference sequence). The CDR3 nucleotides read TGTGCCAGCAGTTTGTGGGTTTATGATACGCAGTATTTT. Its protein product is CASSLWVYDTQYF.

This clonotype has only a few counts. The rearrangement uses TRBV7-8 and TRBJ1-2; 11 bases align to TRBD1. The V segment lost 3 bases and the J segment 2 bases; nucleotides outside the gene matches: 2. CDR1 is SGHVS and CDR2 is FQNEAQ in the germline V gene. The CDR3 consists of 15 residues. Here the CDR3 reads CASSLRTGGNYGYTF. CDR3 nucleotide sequence: TGTGCCAGCAGCTTGCGGACAGGGGGCAACTATGGCTACACCTTC.

The chain combines TRBV7-9 with TRBJ2-2; a weak D match, TRBD2 (5 bases). Germline CDR1 and CDR2: SEHNR and FQNEAQ (reference sequence). V was trimmed by 5 bases and J by 4 bases, leaving 14 bases between them. The length of the CDR3 is 15 residues. CDR3 region: CASSGSGRGTGELFF. In nucleotides, the CDR3 is TGTGCCAGCAGCGGAAGCGGTCGGGGCACCGGGGAGCTGTTTTTT.

The CDR3 spells CASSLGSGYEQYV. In DNA form, the CDR3 reads TGCGCCAGCAGCTTGGGGTCAGGATACGAGCAGTACGTC. The rearrangement joins TRBV5-1 to TRBJ2-7; the D is unclear. CDR1 is SGHRS and CDR2 is YFSETQ in the germline V gene. Deletions cut 0 bases from V and 4 bases from J, with 8 bases between. The CDR3 sequence is 13 residues long.

The gene calls are TRBV6-2 or TRBV6-3 and TRBJ2-7, with D unresolved. The germline V and J ends were trimmed by 2 bases and 3 bases, with 8 bases remaining between them. The CDR3 has 13 amino acids. Germline V gene lookup returns CDR1 MNHEY and CDR2 SVGEGT. This CDR3 reads CASSYPGGYEQYF. The CDR3 DNA sequence: TGTGCCAGCAGTTACCCCGGCGGCTACGAGCAGTACTTC.

A few counts support this clonotype. The chain uses TRBV18 and TRBJ2-3; D is unresolved. Between the trimmed V and J ends, which lost 4 bases and 2 bases, there was a span of 10 bases. CDR3 length: 14 residues. CDR1 is KGHSH, CDR2 LQKENI, per germline. CDR3 region: CASSQVRNTDTQYF. DNA for the CDR3: TGTGCCAGCTCACAGGTACGGAACACAGATACGCAGTATTTT.

The chain couples TRBV6-5 to TRBJ1-1; no firm D call. Trimming shortened V by 7 bases and J by 1 base, and 13 bases separated the two germline ends. Germline CDR1 is MNHEY and CDR2 is SVGAGI. The CDR3 length is 14 residues. CDR3: CASTRRWGNTEAFF. For the CDR3, the DNA is TGTGCCAGCACCCGACGGTGGGGGAACACTGAAGCTTTCTTT.

This clonotype appeared a few times. The rearrangement joins TRBV6-5 to TRBJ1-6; D not certain. The ends were cut back, 2 bases at V and 11 bases at J, with 10 bases in the middle. The CDR3 is made up of 13 amino acids. Germline V gene lookup returns CDR1 MNHEY and CDR2 SVGAGI. The DNA for the CDR3 is TGTGCCAGCAGTTACGCCTCGGAAGCACCCCTCCACTTT. It translates to CASSYASEAPLHF.

The count of this clonotype is one. The CDR3 DNA reads TGCGCCAGCAGTGAGTATGGAATGAACACTGAAGCTTTCTTT. Translated: CASSEYGMNTEAFF. J is TRBJ1-1 and V is TRBV4-1; D not certain. Per the germline V gene, CDR1 is MGHRA and CDR2 is YSYEKL. V was cut by 6 bases and J by 0 bases, with 11 bases left in between. The CDR3 totals 14 residues.

This clonotype appeared a few times. Here the CDR3 DNA reads TGCGCCAGCAGCCAAGTCGTACTTGAGCAAGGAGAGACCCAGTACTTC. Translated: CASSQVVLEQGETQYF. This chain connects TRBV4-1 to TRBJ2-5, with D unresolved. Per germline, CDR1 MGHRA and CDR2 YSYEKL. Trimming left V 1 base short and J 4 bases short, with 16 bases between. The CDR3 is made up of 16 amino acids.

The chain combines TRBV6-5 with TRBJ2-1; 9 bases align to TRBD2. Trimming cost V 4 bases and J 5 bases; bases outside gene matches: 9. CDR1 is MNHEY and CDR2 is SVGAGI in the germline V gene. The CDR3 is 16 amino acids. The CDR3, as DNA: TGTGCCAGCAGTTTCATAGCGGGGGATCGAAACAATGAGCAGTTCTTC. Protein sequence: CASSFIAGDRNNEQFF.

The V and J genes are TRBV3-1 and TRBJ1-1; D may be TRBD1 (6 bases). Trimming took off 0 bases at V and 4 bases at J, with 15 bases between the two ends. Germline loops: CDR1 LGHDT, CDR2 YNNKEL (reference sequence). The CDR3 is 16 amino acids. CDR3 bases: TGTGCCAGCAGCCAAGATCGTGAAGGGGGAGTCACTGAAGCTTTCTTT. Encoded protein: CASSQDREGGVTEAFF.

The J gene is TRBJ2-2, the V gene TRBV7-9; 10 bases map to TRBD2. The CDR3 spans 16 residues. With 4 bases clipped from V and 0 bases from J, the junction kept 2 bases outside the gene matches. Germline V gene lookup returns CDR1 SEHNR and CDR2 FQNEAQ (reference sequence). CDR3 in DNA: TGTGCCAGCAGCTCGACTAGCGGGTCGAACACCGGGGAGCTGTTTTTT. Amino acid sequence: CASSSTSGSNTGELFF.

There are a few counts of this clonotype. The chain combines TRBV12-3 or TRBV12-4 with TRBJ2-3; 7 bases fit TRBD2. This CDR3 is built from 14 residues. V lost 10 bases, J lost 0 bases, and 7 bases stayed unmatched. The CDR3 sequence: CAIRAGYSTDTQYF. CDR3 DNA sequence: TGTGCCATCCGAGCGGGGTATAGCACAGATACGCAGTATTTT.

This chain uses TRBV4-1 with TRBJ1-6, with TRBD1 matching 9 bases. CDR1 and CDR2 from the germline V gene are MGHRA and YSYEKL. The CDR3 is 15 amino acids. V trimming: 4 bases; J trimming: 5 bases; junction bases outside the gene matches: 3. CDR3 coding DNA: TGCGCCAGCAGCCGGGACAGGGCTGATAATTCACCCCTCCACTTT. Its protein is CASSRDRADNSPLHF.